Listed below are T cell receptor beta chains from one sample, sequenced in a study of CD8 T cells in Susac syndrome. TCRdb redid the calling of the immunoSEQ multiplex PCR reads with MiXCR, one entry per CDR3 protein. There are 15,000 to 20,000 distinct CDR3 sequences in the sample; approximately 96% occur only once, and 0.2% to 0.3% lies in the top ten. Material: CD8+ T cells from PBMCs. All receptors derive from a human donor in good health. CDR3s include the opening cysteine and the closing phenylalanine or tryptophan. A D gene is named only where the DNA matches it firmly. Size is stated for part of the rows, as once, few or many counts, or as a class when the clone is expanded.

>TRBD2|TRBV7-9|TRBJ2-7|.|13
TGTGCCAGCAGCCCCGCGGGGGGCCACGAGCAGTACTTC
CASSPAGGHEQYF
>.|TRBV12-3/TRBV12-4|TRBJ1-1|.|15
TGTGCCAGCAGTTTAGCGGGGAACATGAACACTGAAGCTTTCTTT
CASSLAGNMNTEAFF
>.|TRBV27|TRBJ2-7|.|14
TGTGCCAGCAGTTTAGGAGGCAGGGGCGGCGAGCAGTACTTC
CASSLGGRGGEQYF
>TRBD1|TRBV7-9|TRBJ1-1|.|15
TGTGCCAGCAGCTTAGCTCTGTGGGACAGAATTGAAGCTTTCTTT
CASSLALWDRIEAFF
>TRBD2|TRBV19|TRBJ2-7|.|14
TGTGCCAGTACGGGGCGGGAGATCTCCTACGAGCAGTACTTC
CASTGREISYEQYF
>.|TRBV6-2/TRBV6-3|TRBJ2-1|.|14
TGTGCCAGCAGTGGGACCACCACCTACAATGAGCAGTTCTTC
CASSGTTTYNEQFF
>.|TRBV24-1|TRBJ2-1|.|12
TGTGCCACCAGTGACGCTAGCCTCCAGCAGTTCTTC
CATSDASLQQFF
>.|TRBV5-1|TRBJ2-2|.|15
TGCGCCAGCAGCTTGGTACAGGGTGGCACCGGGGAGCTGTTTTTT
CASSLVQGGTGELFF
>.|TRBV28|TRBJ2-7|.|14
TGTGCCAGCAGCTCCCGGCCCCGTCCCTACGAGCAGTACTTC
CASSSRPRPYEQYF
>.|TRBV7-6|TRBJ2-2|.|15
TGTGCCAGCAGCTTAGGGGTTTCGAGCACCGGGGAGCTGTTTTTT
CASSLGVSSTGELFF
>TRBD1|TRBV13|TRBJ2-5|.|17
TGTGCCAGCAGCTTAAGAGGAGCAGGGGGTGATCATGAGACCCAGTACTTC
CASSLRGAGGDHETQYF
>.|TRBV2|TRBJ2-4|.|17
TGTGCCAGCAGTAGTCCTAGCGAGAATATAGCCAAAAACATTCAGTACTTC
CASSSPSENIAKNIQYF
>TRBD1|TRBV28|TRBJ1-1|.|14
TGTGCCAGCGAACTCACAGGGGTGAACACTGAAGCTTTCTTT
CASELTGVNTEAFF
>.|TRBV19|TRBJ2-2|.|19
TGTGCCAGTCAAAACGAAGCCCTGGGGGGTCGGCCGAACACCGGGGAGCTGTTTTTT
CASQNEALGGRPNTGELFF
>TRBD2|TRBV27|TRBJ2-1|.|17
TGTGCCAGCAGATTAGGGACTAGCGGGAGTAACTACAATGAGCAGTTCTTC
CASRLGTSGSNYNEQFF
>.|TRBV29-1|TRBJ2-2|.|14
TGCAGCGTTGTCGGCGGGGAAACCACCGGGGAGCTGTTTTTT
CSVVGGETTGELFF
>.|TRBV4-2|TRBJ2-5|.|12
TGTGCCAGCAGCCAACGTCGGGAGACCCAGTACTTC
CASSQRRETQYF
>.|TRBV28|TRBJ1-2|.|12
TGTGCCACTAGACAGGCGCCCTATGGCTACACCTTC
CATRQAPYGYTF
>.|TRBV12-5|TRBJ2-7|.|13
TGTGCTAGTGGTACAATCGTACCCTACGAGCAGTACTTC
CASGTIVPYEQYF
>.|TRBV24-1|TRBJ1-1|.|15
TGTGCCACCAGTGATTTTGGGGCTGGAGGTTGGCAAGCTTTCTTT
CATSDFGAGGWQAFF
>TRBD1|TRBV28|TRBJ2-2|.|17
TGTGCCACCCTCCCCGGACCGGGACAGCGATTCCGCGGGGAGCTGTTTTTT
CATLPGPGQRFRGELFF
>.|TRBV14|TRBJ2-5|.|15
TGTGCCAGCAGCCAAGATCGGCAGAGACAAGAGACCCAGTACTTC
CASSQDRQRQETQYF
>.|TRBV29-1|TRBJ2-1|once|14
TGCAGCGTTGCCGTAATCCCCGTTAACAATGAGCAGTTCTTC
CSVAVIPVNNEQFF
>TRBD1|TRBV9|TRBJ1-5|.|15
TGTGCCAGCAGCGCCTCCGGGACAGGGCCTCAGCCCCAGCATTTT
CASSASGTGPQPQHF
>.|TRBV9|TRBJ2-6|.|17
TGTGCCAGCAGCGTAGCAGCAGGCTCGGGTGGGGCCAACGTCCTGACTTTC
CASSVAAGSGGANVLTF
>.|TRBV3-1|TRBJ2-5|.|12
TGTGCCAGCAGCCAATCTAGAGAGACCCAGTACTTC
CASSQSRETQYF
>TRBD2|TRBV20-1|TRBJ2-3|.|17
TGCAGTGCTAGAGATCTCTTTAGCGGGAGGAGAGCAGATACGCAGTATTTT
CSARDLFSGRRADTQYF
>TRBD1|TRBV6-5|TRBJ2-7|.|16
TGTGCCAGCAGTTACTCGTCTGGACAGGAAGCCTACGAGCAGTACTTC
CASSYSSGQEAYEQYF
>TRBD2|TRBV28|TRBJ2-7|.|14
TGTGCCAGCAGTTTTCAGGGACTAGTTCAACGGCAGTACTTC
CASSFQGLVQRQYF
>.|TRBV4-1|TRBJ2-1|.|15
TGCGCCAGCAGCCCTGACAGGAGCTCCTACAATGAGCAGTTCTTC
CASSPDRSSYNEQFF
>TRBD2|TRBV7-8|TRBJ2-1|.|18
TGTGCCAGCAGCCAGGGACTAGCGGGAGTGGAGCTCTACAATGAGCAGTTCTTC
CASSQGLAGVELYNEQFF
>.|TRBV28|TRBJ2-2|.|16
TGTGCCAGCAGTCTACAGGGAGGGGGTGGCACCGGGGAGCTGTTTTTT
CASSLQGGGGTGELFF
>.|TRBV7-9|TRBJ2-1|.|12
TGTGCCAGCAGCCAGAGACCAGGGTCGTACTTCTTC
CASSQRPGSYFF
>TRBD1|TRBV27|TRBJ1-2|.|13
TGTGCCAGCAGCCCGTGGACAGGGGATGGCTACACCTTC
CASSPWTGDGYTF
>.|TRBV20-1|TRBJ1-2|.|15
TGCAGTGCTAGAGATAGGGAGGGCGCGGACTATGGCTACACCTTC
CSARDREGADYGYTF
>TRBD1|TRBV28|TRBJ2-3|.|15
TGTGCCAGCAGTTCACACAGGGGGATGACAGATACGCAGTATTTT
CASSSHRGMTDTQYF
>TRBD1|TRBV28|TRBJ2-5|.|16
TGTGCCAGCAGTTTACATTGGGGACAGGAAGAAGTGACCCAGTACTTC
CASSLHWGQEEVTQYF
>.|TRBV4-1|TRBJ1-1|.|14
TGCGCCAGCAGCCAAGATATAGGGGGCACTGAAGCTTTCTTT
CASSQDIGGTEAFF
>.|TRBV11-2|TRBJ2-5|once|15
TGTGCCAGCAGCTTAGGATCTGGACCACAAGAGACCCAGTACTTC
CASSLGSGPQETQYF
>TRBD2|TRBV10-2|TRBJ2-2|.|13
TGCGCCAGCGAGCGGGGGGGGACCGGGGAGCTGTTTTTT
CASERGGTGELFF
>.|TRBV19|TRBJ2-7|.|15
TGTGCCAGTAGCATAAACCACGGACAGTCCTACGAGCAGTACTTC
CASSINHGQSYEQYF
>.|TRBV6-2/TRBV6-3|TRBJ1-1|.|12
TGTGCCAGCAGACTGGGGACCACTGAAGCTTTCTTT
CASRLGTTEAFF